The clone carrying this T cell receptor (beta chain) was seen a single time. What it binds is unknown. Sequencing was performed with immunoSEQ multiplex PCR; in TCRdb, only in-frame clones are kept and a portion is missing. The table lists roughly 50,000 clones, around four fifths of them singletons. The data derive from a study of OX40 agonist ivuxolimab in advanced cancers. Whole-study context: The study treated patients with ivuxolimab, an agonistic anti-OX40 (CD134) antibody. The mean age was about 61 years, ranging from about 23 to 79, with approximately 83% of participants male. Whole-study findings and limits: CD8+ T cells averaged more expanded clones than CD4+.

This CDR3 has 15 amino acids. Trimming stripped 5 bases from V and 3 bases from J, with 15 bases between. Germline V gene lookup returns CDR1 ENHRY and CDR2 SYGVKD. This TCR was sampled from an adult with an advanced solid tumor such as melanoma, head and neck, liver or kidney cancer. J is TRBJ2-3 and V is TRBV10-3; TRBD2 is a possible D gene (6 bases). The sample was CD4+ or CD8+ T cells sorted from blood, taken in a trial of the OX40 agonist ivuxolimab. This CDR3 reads CAISQTSDGTDTQYF. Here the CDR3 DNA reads TGTGCCATCAGTCAGACTAGTGATGGGACAGATACGCAGTATTTT.